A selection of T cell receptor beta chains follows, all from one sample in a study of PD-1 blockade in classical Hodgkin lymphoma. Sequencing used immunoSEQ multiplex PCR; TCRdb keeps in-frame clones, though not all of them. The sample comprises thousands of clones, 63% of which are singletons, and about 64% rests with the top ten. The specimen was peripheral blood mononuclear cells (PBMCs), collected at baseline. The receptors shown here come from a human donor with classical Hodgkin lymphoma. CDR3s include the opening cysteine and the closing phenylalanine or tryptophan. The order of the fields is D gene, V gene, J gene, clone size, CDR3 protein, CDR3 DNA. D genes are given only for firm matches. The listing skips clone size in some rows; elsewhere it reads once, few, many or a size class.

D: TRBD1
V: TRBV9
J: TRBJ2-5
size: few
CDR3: CASSARGQAARETQYF
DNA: TGTGCCAGCAGCGCCCGGGGACAGGCGGCCCGGGAGACCCAGTACTTC

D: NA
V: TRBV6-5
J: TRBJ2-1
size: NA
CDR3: CASSYRVRGNEQFF
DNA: TGTGCCAGCAGTTACCGGGTCCGGGGGAATGAGCAGTTCTTC

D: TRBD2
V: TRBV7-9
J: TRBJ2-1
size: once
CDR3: CASSSRAGGYSYNEQFF
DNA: TGTGCCAGCAGCAGTAGAGCGGGGGGATACTCCTACAATGAGCAGTTCTTC

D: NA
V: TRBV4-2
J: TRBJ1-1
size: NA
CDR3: CASSQPLAGARKAFF
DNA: TGTGCCAGCAGCCAACCCCTAGCAGGGGCGAGGAAAGCTTTCTTT

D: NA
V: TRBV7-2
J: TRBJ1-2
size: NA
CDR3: CASRIRDTYLYGYTF
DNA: TGTGCCAGCAGAATCCGGGACACATATCTCTATGGCTACACCTTC

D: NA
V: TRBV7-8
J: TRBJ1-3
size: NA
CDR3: CASSFFANSGNTIYF
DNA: TGTGCCAGCAGCTTCTTTGCGAACTCTGGAAACACCATATATTTT

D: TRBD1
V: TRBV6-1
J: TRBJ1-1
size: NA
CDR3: CASRAPGTGEAFF
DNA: TGTGCCAGCAGGGCCCCCGGGACAGGGGAAGCTTTCTTT

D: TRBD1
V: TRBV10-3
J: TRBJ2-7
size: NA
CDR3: CAISESGTGASYEQYF
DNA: TGTGCCATCAGTGAGTCCGGGACAGGGGCGTCCTACGAGCAGTACTTC

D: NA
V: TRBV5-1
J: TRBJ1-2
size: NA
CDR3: CASYKMPQDGTIYGYTF
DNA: TGCGCCAGCTATAAAATGCCCCAAGACGGGACGATTTATGGCTACACCTTC

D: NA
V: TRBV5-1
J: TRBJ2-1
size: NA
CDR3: CASSPLVHNEQFF
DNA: TGCGCCAGCAGCCCATTAGTACACAATGAGCAGTTCTTC

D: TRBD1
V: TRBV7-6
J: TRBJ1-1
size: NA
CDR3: CASSLGQGANTEAFF
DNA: TGTGCCAGCAGCTTAGGACAGGGCGCGAACACTGAAGCTTTCTTT

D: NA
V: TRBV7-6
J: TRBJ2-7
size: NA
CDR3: CASSSGLLAEQYF
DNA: TGTGCCAGCAGCTCGGGACTGCTCGCCGAGCAGTACTTC

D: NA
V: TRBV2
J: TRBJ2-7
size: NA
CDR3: CASSGLAATGHEQYF
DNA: TGTGCCAGCAGTGGCCTAGCGGCGACAGGTCACGAGCAGTACTTC

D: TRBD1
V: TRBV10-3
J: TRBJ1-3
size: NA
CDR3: CAISERTGDIGNTIYF
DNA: TGTGCCATCAGTGAACGGACAGGGGATATTGGAAACACCATATATTTT

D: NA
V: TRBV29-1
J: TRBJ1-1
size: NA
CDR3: CSASGGGDTEAFF
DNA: TGCAGCGCCTCGGGTGGCGGGGACACTGAAGCTTTCTTT

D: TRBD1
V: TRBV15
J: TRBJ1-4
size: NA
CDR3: CATSREDRDREKLFF
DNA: TGTGCCACCAGCAGAGAGGACAGGGACCGTGAAAAACTGTTTTTT

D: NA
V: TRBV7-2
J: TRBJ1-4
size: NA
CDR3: CASSSTGTTNEKLFF
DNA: TGTGCCAGCAGCTCAACAGGGACAACTAATGAAAAACTGTTTTTT

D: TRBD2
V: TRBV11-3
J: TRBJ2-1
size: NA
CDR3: CASSQITSGANEQFF
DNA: TGTGCCAGCAGCCAAATTACTAGCGGGGCCAATGAGCAGTTCTTC

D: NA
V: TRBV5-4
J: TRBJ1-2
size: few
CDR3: CASSAPPDVYGYTF
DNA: TGTGCCAGCAGCGCTCCCCCCGACGTCTATGGCTACACCTTC

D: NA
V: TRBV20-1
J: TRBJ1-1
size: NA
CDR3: CSARRTFLF
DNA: TGCAGTGCTAGAAGGACTTTTCTCTTT

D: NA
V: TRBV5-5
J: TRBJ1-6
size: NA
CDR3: CASSLTGSGNSPLHF
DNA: TGTGCCAGCAGCTTGACAGGCTCCGGTAATTCACCCCTCCACTTT

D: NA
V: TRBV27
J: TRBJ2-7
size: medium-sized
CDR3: CASSLLAGEPYEQYF
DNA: TGTGCCAGCAGTTTACTAGCAGGGGAACCCTACGAGCAGTACTTC

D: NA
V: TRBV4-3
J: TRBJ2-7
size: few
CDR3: CASSRDSTYEQYF
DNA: TGCGCCAGCAGCCGGGACTCGACCTACGAGCAGTACTTC

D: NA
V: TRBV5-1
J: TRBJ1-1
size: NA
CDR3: CASSPAAGRVNTEAFF
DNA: TGCGCCAGCAGCCCGGCGGCAGGCAGGGTGAACACTGAAGCTTTCTTT

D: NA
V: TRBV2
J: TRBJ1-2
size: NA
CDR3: CASRGGGGYTF
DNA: TGTGCCAGCAGGGGAGGGGGTGGCTACACCTTC

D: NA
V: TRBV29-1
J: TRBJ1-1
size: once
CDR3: CSVASPGFEAFF
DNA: TGCAGCGTCGCCTCCCCGGGATTCGAAGCTTTCTTT

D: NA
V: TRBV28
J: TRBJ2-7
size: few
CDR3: CASGLGAPPEQYF
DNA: TGTGCCAGCGGATTGGGGGCGCCTCCCGAGCAGTACTTC

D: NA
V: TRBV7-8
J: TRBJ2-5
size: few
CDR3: CASSLALRGRETQYF
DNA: TGTGCCAGCAGCTTAGCGCTAAGGGGGAGAGAGACCCAGTACTTC

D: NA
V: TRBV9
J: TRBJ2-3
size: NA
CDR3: CASSGTISSTDTQYF
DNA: TGTGCCAGCAGCGGGACTATCTCTAGCACAGATACGCAGTATTTT

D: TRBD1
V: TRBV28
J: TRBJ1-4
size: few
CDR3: CASSSQGPAANEKLFF
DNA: TGTGCCAGCAGTTCACAGGGGCCGGCGGCTAATGAAAAACTGTTTTTT

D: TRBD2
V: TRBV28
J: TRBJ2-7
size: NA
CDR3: CASTATSGGPYEQYF
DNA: TGTGCCAGCACCGCGACTAGCGGGGGACCCTACGAGCAGTACTTC

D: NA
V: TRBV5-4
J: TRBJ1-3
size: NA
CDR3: CASSWGGAGNTIYF
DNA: TGTGCCAGCAGCTGGGGGGGTGCTGGAAACACCATATATTTT

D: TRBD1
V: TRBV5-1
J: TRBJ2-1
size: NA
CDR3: CASSLADNRGQFF
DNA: TGCGCCAGCAGCTTGGCCGATAACAGGGGACAGTTCTTC

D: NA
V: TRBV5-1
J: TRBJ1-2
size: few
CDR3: CASSLAGDYGYTF
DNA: TGCGCCAGCAGCCTTGCCGGGGACTATGGCTACACCTTC

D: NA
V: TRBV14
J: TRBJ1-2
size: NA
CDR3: CASSPTENYGYTF
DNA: TGTGCCAGCAGCCCGACAGAAAACTATGGCTACACCTTC

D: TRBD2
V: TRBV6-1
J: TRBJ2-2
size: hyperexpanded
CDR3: CASSEALAGGANTGELFF
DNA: TGTGCCAGCAGTGAAGCACTAGCGGGAGGCGCGAACACCGGGGAGCTGTTTTTT

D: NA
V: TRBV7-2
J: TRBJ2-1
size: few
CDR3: CASSLEAEVYNEQFF
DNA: TGTGCCAGCAGCTTAGAAGCGGAGGTCTACAATGAGCAGTTCTTC

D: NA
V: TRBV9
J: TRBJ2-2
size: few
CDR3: CASSGALANTGELFF
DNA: TGTGCCAGCAGCGGGGCGCTCGCGAACACCGGGGAGCTGTTTTTT

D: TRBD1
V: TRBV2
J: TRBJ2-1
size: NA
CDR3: CATWTGTTSYNEQFF
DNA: TGTGCCACATGGACAGGGACAACCTCCTACAATGAGCAGTTCTTC

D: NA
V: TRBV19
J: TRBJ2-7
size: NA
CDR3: CASSDQEEGYEQYF
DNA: TGTGCCAGTAGTGATCAGGAAGAGGGATACGAGCAGTACTTC

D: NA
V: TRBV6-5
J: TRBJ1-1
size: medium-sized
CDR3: CASSYGGTEAFF
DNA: TGTGCCAGCAGTTACGGGGGGACTGAAGCTTTCTTT

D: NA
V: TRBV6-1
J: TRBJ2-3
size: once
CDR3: CASSDRALGTDTQYF
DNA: TGTGCCAGCAGTGATCGAGCGCTAGGCACAGATACGCAGTATTTT

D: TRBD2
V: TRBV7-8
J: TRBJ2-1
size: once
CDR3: CASSPTSGRRNEQFF
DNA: TGTGCCAGCAGCCCCACTAGCGGGAGAAGGAATGAGCAGTTCTTC

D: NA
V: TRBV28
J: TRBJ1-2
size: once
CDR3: CASSLGRTANYGYTF
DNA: TGTGCCAGCAGTTTAGGGAGGACAGCGAACTATGGCTACACCTTC

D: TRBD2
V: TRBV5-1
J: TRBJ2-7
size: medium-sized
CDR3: CASSLGAGGPYEQYF
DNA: TGCGCCAGCAGCTTGGGCGCGGGAGGGCCCTACGAGCAGTACTTC

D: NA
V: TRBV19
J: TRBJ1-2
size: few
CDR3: CASRTTGSYTF
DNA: TGTGCCAGTAGGACCACAGGGAGCTACACCTTC

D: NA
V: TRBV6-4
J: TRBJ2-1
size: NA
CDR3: CASSFSPDNEQFF
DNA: TGTGCCAGCAGTTTTAGCCCAGACAATGAGCAGTTCTTC

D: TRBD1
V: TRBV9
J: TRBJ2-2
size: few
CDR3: CASSPRDRGKDTGELFF
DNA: TGTGCCAGCAGCCCCAGGGACAGGGGGAAGGACACCGGGGAGCTGTTTTTT

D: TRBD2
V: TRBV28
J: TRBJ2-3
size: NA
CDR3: CASNLAGGPDTQYF
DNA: TGTGCCAGCAACCTAGCGGGAGGGCCGGATACGCAGTATTTT

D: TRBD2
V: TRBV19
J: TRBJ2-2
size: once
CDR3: CASSLLAGANTGELFF
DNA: TGTGCCAGTAGTCTACTAGCGGGGGCGAACACCGGGGAGCTGTTTTTT

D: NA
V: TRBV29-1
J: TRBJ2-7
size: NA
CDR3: CSVKFSYEQYF
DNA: TGCAGCGTTAAGTTTTCCTACGAGCAGTACTTC

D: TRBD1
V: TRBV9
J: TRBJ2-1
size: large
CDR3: CASSTDAGTGGYNEQFF
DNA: TGTGCCAGCAGCACCGATGCCGGGACAGGGGGCTACAATGAGCAGTTCTTC

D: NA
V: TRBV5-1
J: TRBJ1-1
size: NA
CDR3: CASSLHSNTEAFF
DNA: TGCGCCAGCAGCTTGCACAGCAACACTGAAGCTTTCTTT